This T cell receptor (beta chain) was profiled in a study of T cell repertoires in cytomegalovirus infection. Study summary: It was the public TCR beta signatures that indicated both CMV infection and matching HLA type.

The V end was cut by 3 bases, the J end by 0 bases, with 16 bases between. This CDR3 region has 17 residues. CDR1 and CDR2 from the germline V gene are SGDLS and YYNGEE. Using its own MiXCR run on the reads, TCRdb lists one record per CDR3 protein. There are about 190,000 distinct CDR3 sequences in the sample; approximately 28% occur only once, and 31% lies in the top ten. This TCR derives from a human donor in good health (CMV status not recorded). Some clones in this sample may be carry-over from other donors' samples. The sample taken for sequencing was PBMCs. The chain combines TRBV9 with TRBJ1-3; D remains ambiguous. CDR3 nucleotide sequence: TGTGCCAGCAGCGGGAGTCCCCAAGGGTACTCTGGAAACACCATATATTTT. It specifies CASSGSPQGYSGNTIYF.